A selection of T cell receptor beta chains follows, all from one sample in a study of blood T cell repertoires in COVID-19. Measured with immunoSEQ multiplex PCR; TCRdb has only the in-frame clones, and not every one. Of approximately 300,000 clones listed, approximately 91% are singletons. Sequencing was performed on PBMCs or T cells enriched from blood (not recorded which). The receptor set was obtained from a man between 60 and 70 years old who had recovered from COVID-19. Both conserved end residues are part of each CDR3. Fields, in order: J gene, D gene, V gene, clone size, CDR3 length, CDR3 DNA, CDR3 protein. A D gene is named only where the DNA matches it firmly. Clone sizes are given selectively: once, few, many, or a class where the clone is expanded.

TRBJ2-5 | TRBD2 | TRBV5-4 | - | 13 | TGTGCCAGCAGCCAGGGACTAGTAGAGACCCAGTACTTC | CASSQGLVETQYF
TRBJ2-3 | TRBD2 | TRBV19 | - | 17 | TGTGCCAGTAGTATCCGTCGGCTAGCGGGGCAAGGGGATACGCAGTATTTT | CASSIRRLAGQGDTQYF
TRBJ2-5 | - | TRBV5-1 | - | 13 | TGCGCCAGCAGCCGGAACAGGGAAGAGACCCAGTACTTC | CASSRNREETQYF
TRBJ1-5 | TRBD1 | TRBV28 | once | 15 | TGTGCCAGCAGCCTACAGGGGCGTGGGGGACAGCCCCAGCATTTT | CASSLQGRGGQPQHF
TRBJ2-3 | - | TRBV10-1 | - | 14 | TGCGCCAGCCGACTCAGGGGTTTACACGATACGCAGTATTTT | CASRLRGLHDTQYF
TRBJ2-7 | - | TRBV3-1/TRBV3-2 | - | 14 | TGTGCCAGCAGCCAATTAGCGTACTCCTACGAGCAGTACTTC | CASSQLAYSYEQYF
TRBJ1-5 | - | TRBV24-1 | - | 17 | TGTGCCACCAGTGATTCCCGCAGGGGCTTCAGCAATCAGCCCCAGCATTTT | CATSDSRRGFSNQPQHF
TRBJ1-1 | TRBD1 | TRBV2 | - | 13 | TGTGCCAGCACCGGGACCGGGACAGGGGACGCTTTCTTT | CASTGTGTGDAFF
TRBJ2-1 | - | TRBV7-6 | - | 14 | TGTGCCAGCAGCAACCGTCGGGACTACAATGAGCAGTTCTTC | CASSNRRDYNEQFF
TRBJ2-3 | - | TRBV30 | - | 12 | TGTGCCTGGAGTGTATCCGGAGATACGCAGTATTTT | CAWSVSGDTQYF
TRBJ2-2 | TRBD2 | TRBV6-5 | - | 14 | TGTGCCAGCAGGGGGACTAGTAACGCCGGGGAGCTGTTTTTT | CASRGTSNAGELFF
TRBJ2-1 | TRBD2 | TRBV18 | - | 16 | TGTGCCAGCTCACCACCGACTAGCGGACTATACAATGAGCAGTTCTTC | CASSPPTSGLYNEQFF
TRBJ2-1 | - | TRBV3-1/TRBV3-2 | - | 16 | TGTGCCAGCAGCCAAGAATGGGACTGCTCCTACAATGAGCAGTTCTTC | CASSQEWDCSYNEQFF
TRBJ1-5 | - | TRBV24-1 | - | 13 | TGTGCCACCAGTAGGGGGGGATTTCAGCCCCAGCATTTT | CATSRGGFQPQHF
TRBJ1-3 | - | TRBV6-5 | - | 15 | TGTGCCAGCAGTTACTCGAGAACGCTTGGAAACACCATATATTTT | CASSYSRTLGNTIYF
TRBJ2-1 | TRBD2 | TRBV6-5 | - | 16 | TGTGCCAGCAGTTACACCCTAGCGGCCGCGCCGAATGAGCAGTTCTTC | CASSYTLAAAPNEQFF
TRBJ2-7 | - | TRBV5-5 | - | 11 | TGTGCCAGCAGCTTGAGGGGAGAGCAGTACTTC | CASSLRGEQYF
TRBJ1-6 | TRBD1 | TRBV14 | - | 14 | TGTGCCAGCAGCCCCCAGGGGGCGAGATCACCCCTCCACTTT | CASSPQGARSPLHF
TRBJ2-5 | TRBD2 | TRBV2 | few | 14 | TGTGCCAGCAGTTTGGGACGGGGGGTGGAGACCCAGTACTTC | CASSLGRGVETQYF
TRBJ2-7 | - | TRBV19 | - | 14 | TGTGCCAGTAGTCGCGGAGGGATCGCCTACGAGCAGTACTTC | CASSRGGIAYEQYF
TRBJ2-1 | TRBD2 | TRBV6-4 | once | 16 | TGTGCCAGCAGTGACCAAGGACTAGCGGGAGCAACTGAGCAGTTCTTC | CASSDQGLAGATEQFF
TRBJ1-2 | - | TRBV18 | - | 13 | TGTGCCAGCTCCCTAGACGGGAACTATGGCTACACCTTC | CASSLDGNYGYTF
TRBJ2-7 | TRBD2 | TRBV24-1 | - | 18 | TGTGCCACCAGTGATTTGCCCCCGCGGGAGGACCTCCGATACGAGCAGTACTTC | CATSDLPPREDLRYEQYF
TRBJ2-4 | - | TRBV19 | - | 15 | TGTGCCAGTAGTATAGATCGTATCCGAGGAAACATTCAGTACTTC | CASSIDRIRGNIQYF
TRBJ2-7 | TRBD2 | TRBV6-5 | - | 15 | TGTGCCAGCAGACCACCCGGGGGGACCTCCTACGAGCAGTACTTC | CASRPPGGTSYEQYF
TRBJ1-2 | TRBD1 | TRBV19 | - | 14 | TGTGCCAGCGGACCCCTCGACAGGGGGTACGGCTACACCTTC | CASGPLDRGYGYTF
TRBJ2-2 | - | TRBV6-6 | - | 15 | TGTGCCAGCAGTTACTGGACCGGGGGTCCCGGGGAGCTGTTTTTT | CASSYWTGGPGELFF
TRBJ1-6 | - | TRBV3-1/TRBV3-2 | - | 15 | TGTGCCAGCAGCCACAGGCGCTGGGATAATTCACCCCTCCACTTT | CASSHRRWDNSPLHF
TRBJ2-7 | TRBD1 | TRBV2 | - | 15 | TGTGCCAGCAGTGGGGACAGGGTTTCCTCCTACGAGCAGTACTTC | CASSGDRVSSYEQYF
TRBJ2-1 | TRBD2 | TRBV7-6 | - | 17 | TGTGCCAGCAGCTTTACAACTAGCGGGAGCATCTACAATGAGCAGTTCTTC | CASSFTTSGSIYNEQFF
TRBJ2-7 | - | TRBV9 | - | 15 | TGTGCCAGCAGCCTTCAAGCAGGGCCAACCTACGAGCAGTACTTC | CASSLQAGPTYEQYF
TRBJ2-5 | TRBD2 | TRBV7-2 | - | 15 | TGTGCCAGCAGCGCTACCGGGACTAGTAGAGAGACCCAGTACTTC | CASSATGTSRETQYF
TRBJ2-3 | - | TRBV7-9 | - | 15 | TGTGCCAGCAGCTTACCCCAGGTTGCGACAGATACGCAGTATTTT | CASSLPQVATDTQYF
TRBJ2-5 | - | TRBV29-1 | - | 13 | TGCAGCGTTTATAATAGACAGGAAGAGACCCAGTACTTC | CSVYNRQEETQYF
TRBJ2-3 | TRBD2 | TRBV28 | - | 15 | TGTGCCAGCAGTGGTAGCGGGAGGAGCACAGATACGCAGTATTTT | CASSGSGRSTDTQYF
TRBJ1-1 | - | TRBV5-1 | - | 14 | TGCGCCAGCAGCGAAGGACAGTTGAACACTGAAGCTTTCTTT | CASSEGQLNTEAFF
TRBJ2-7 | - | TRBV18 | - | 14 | TGTGCCAGCTCACCTGGGACTGGGACCTACGAGCAGTACTTC | CASSPGTGTYEQYF
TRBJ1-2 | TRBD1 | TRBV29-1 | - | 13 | TGCAGCGTTGAAAAGGGGGCCTCATATGGCTACACCTTC | CSVEKGASYGYTF
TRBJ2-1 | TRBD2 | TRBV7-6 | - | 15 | TGTGCCAGCAGCTCGGATAGCGGGATAGGCAATGAGCAGTTCTTC | CASSSDSGIGNEQFF
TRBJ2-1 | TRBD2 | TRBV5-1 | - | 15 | TGCGCCAGCAGAATTGGACTAGCGGGAGGCAATGAGCAGTTCTTC | CASRIGLAGGNEQFF
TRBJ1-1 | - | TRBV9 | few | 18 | TGTGCCAGCAGCGTAGCTCCTAAGAGTCGGGACACCTTAATTGAAGCTTTCTTT | CASSVAPKSRDTLIEAFF
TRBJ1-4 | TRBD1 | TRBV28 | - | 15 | TGTGCCAGCAGTTCGACAGGGGGTGAGAGGGAAAAACTGTTTTTT | CASSSTGGEREKLFF
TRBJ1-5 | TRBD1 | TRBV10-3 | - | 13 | TGTGCCATCAGGGGACAGGGGGCACAGCCCCAGCATTTT | CAIRGQGAQPQHF
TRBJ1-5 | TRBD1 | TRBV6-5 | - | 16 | TGTGCCAGCAGTTACTCGCGACAGGGGGGAAGTCAGCCCCAGCATTTT | CASSYSRQGGSQPQHF
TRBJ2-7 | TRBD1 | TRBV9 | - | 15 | TGTGCCAGCAGCGAAGGACAGGCGAATTCCTACGAGCAGTACTTC | CASSEGQANSYEQYF
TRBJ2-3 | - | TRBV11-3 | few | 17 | TGTGCCAGCAGCTTAGACTCTAGCACCATATTAGCAGATACGCAGTATTTT | CASSLDSSTILADTQYF
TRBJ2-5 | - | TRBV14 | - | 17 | TGTGCCAGCAGCCCCCTAGGGAGGAGGGGCCCCCAAGAGACCCAGTACTTC | CASSPLGRRGPQETQYF
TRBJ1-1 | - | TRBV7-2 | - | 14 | TGTGCCAGCAGCACCCAATTTGGCAGCACTGAAGCTTTCTTT | CASSTQFGSTEAFF
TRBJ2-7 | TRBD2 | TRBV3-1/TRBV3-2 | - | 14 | TGTGCCAGCAGCATCGGGACTAGCCCCTACGAGCAGTACTTC | CASSIGTSPYEQYF
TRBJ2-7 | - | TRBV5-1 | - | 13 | TGCGCCAGCAGCAATACAGGGTCCTACGAGCAGTACTTC | CASSNTGSYEQYF
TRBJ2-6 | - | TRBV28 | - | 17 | TGTGCCAGCAGTTTATTTCCCATCCCCTCTGGGGCCAACGTCCTGACTTTC | CASSLFPIPSGANVLTF
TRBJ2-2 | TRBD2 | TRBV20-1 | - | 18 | TGCAGTGCTAGTTCTGTGACTAGCGGGAGGAGTGACACCGGGGAGCTGTTTTTT | CSASSVTSGRSDTGELFF
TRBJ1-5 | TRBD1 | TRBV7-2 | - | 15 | TGTGCCAGCAGCCAGGACAGGGGGAGTCATCAGCCCCAGCATTTT | CASSQDRGSHQPQHF
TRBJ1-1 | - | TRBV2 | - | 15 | TGTGCCAGCAGTGAAGCGAGCAGGGGTGACACTGAAGCTTTCTTT | CASSEASRGDTEAFF